Listed below are T cell receptor beta chains from one sample, sequenced in a study of T cells in Graves' hyperthyroidism and ophthalmopathy. TCRdb processed the multiplex PCR reads anew with MiXCR; each CDR3 protein has one entry. The data contain hundreds of thousands of distinct CDR3 sequences, roughly 20% of them singletons. Sequenced sample: blood. The source is a man aged 25 to 40 with Graves' ophthalmopathy. Both conserved end residues are part of each CDR3. A D gene is named only where the DNA matches it firmly. Size is stated for part of the rows, as once, few or many counts, or as a class when the clone is expanded.

>TRBV10-2|TRBJ1-2|few|12|-
TGCGCCAGCAGTGAGTTTCCAGATGGCTACACCTTC
CASSEFPDGYTF
>TRBV2|TRBJ1-2|many|14|-
TGTGCCAGCTCAAGTGGGCCCAGGGAATCCGGCTACACCTTC
CASSSGPRESGYTF
>TRBV28|TRBJ2-3|many|15|-
TGTGCCAGCAGGGATTCCGGGGACGGCACAGATACGCAGTATTTT
CASRDSGDGTDTQYF
>TRBV12-3/TRBV12-4|TRBJ1-5|few|16|TRBD1
TGTGCCAGCAGATCCTCGGGGACAGGGTTATTTCAGCCCCAGCATTTT
CASRSSGTGLFQPQHF
>TRBV29-1|TRBJ2-1|few|15|TRBD2
TGCAGCGTCCGGGGAGGGACCGCTGCCTACAATGAGCAGTTCTTC
CSVRGGTAAYNEQFF
>TRBV28|TRBJ1-1|-|16|TRBD1
TGTGCCAGCGGATTAGGGACACAGGGGACGGGCACTGAAGCTTTCTTT
CASGLGTQGTGTEAFF
>TRBV7-9|TRBJ2-2|few|17|TRBD2
TGTGCCAGCAGCTTAGCACTAGCGGGAGGACCTACCGGGGAGCTGTTTTTT
CASSLALAGGPTGELFF
>TRBV11-2|TRBJ2-5|many|15|-
TGTGCCAGCAGCTTAGAGAAAACCCCACAAGAGACCCAGTACTTC
CASSLEKTPQETQYF
>TRBV7-9|TRBJ1-2|few|12|-
TGTGCCAGCGGGGGTCTCAACTATGGCTACACCTTC
CASGGLNYGYTF
>TRBV19|TRBJ2-7|-|13|TRBD1
TGTGCCAGTAGCTCAGGGGGATACTACGAGCAGTACTTC
CASSSGGYYEQYF
>TRBV28|TRBJ2-7|-|11|-
TGTGCCAGCGTGAGAAACTACGAGCAGTACTTC
CASVRNYEQYF
>TRBV12-3/TRBV12-4|TRBJ2-7|few|12|-
TGTGCCAGCAGTCTTGGGATTCTCTGGCAGTACTTC
CASSLGILWQYF
>TRBV28|TRBJ1-1|many|15|-
TGTGCCAGCAGTTTCTTAATTGGACTGGTCACTGAAGCTTTCTTT
CASSFLIGLVTEAFF
>TRBV20-1|TRBJ2-7|-|12|-
TGCAGTGCTAGAGTGGCTAGACTCGAGCAGTACTTC
CSARVARLEQYF
>TRBV7-2|TRBJ2-1|-|15|-
TGTGCCAGCAGCCCCCCCCCCGAGAGGGACAATGAGCAGTTCTTC
CASSPPPERDNEQFF
>TRBV3-1|TRBJ2-7|few|15|-
TGTGCCAGCAGCCAAGCCCAGGGTCTCGGATACGAGCAGTACTTC
CASSQAQGLGYEQYF
>TRBV27|TRBJ2-1|-|13|TRBD2
TGTGCCAGCAGTCGGGCGGGAGCCTATGAGCAGTTCTTC
CASSRAGAYEQFF
>TRBV29-1|TRBJ2-7|-|14|TRBD2
TGCAGCGTTGTGGGACTAGCGGGAGAGTACGAGCAGTACTTC
CSVVGLAGEYEQYF
>TRBV7-6|TRBJ1-1|few|14|-
TGTGCCAGCAGCTGGGGACATCTGAACACTGAAGCTTTCTTT
CASSWGHLNTEAFF